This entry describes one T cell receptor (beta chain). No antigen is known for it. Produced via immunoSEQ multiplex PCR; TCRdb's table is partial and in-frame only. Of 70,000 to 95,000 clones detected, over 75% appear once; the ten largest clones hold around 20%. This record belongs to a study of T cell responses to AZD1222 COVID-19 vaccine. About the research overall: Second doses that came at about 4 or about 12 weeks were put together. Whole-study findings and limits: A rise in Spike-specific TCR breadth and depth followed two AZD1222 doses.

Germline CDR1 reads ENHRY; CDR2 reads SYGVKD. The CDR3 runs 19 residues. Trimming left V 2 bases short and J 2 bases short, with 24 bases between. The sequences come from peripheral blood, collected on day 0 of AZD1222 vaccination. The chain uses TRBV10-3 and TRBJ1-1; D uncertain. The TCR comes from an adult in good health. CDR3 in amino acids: CAISEREGGYITLNTEAFF. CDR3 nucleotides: TGTGCCATCAGTGAGAGAGAGGGAGGGTACATAACTCTTAACACTGAAGCTTTCTTT.